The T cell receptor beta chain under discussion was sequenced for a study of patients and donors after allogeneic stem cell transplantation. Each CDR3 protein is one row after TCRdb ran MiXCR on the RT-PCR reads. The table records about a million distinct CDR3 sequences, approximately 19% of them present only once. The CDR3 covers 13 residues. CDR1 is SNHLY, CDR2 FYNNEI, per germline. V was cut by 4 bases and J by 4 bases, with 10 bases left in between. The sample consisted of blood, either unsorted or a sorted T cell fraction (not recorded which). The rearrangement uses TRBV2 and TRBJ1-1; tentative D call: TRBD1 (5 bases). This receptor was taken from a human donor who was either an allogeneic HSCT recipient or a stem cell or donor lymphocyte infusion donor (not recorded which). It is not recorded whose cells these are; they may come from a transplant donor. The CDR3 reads CASSAEGTTEAFF. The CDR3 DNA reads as TGTGCCAGCAGTGCAGAGGGGACCACTGAAGCTTTCTTT.